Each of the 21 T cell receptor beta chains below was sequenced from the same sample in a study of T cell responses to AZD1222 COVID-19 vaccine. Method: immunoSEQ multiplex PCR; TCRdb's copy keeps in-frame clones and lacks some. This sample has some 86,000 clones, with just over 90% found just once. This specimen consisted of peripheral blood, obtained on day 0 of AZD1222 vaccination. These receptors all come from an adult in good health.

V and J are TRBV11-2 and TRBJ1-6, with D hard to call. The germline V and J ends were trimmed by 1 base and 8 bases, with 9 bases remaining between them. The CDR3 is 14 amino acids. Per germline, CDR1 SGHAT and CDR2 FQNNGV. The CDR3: CASSLVVRDSPLHF. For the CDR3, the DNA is TGTGCCAGCAGCTTAGTAGTAAGGGATTCACCCCTCCACTTT.

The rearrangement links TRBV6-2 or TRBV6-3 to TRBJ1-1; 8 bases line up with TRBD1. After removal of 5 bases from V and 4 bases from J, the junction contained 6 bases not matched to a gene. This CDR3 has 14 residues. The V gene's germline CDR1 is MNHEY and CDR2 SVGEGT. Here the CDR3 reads CASSGTGGVTEAFF. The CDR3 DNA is TGTGCCAGCAGTGGCACAGGGGGAGTCACTGAAGCTTTCTTT.

The CDR3 DNA reads as TGTGCCAGCAGCTTAGGAGAAAACACCATATATTTT. Residues: CASSLGENTIYF. The chain combines TRBV7-3 with TRBJ1-3; no clear D gene. The CDR3 is made up of 12 amino acids. V dropped 2 bases and J dropped 6 bases, with 5 bases sitting between them. Germline CDR1 reads SGHTA; CDR2 reads FQGTGA. The full variable domain, rest sourced from reference TRBV7-3 and TRBJ1-3, is GAGVSQTPSNKVTEKGKYVELRCDPISGHTALYWYRQSLGQGPEFLIYFQGTGAADDSGLPNDRFFAVRPEGSVSTLKIQRTERGDSAVYLCASSLGENTIYFGEGSWLTVV.

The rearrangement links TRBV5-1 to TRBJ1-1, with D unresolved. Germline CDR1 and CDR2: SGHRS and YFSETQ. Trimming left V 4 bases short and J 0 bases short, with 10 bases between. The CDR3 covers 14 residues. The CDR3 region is CASSGSTLNTEAFF. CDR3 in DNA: TGCGCCAGCAGCGGGTCAACTCTGAACACTGAAGCTTTCTTT.

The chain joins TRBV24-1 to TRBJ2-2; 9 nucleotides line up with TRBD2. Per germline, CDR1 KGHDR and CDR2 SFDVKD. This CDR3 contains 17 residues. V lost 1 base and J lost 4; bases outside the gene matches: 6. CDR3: CATSDFSGRGLTGELFF. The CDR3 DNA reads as TGTGCCACCAGTGATTTTAGCGGGAGAGGGCTCACCGGGGAGCTGTTTTTT.

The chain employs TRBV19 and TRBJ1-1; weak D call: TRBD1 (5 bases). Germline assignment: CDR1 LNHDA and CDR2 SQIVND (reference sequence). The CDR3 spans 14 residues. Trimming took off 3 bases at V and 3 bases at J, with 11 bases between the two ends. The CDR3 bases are TGTGCCAGTAGTATGAACCCGGGACACACTGAAGCTTTCTTT. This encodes CASSMNPGHTEAFF.

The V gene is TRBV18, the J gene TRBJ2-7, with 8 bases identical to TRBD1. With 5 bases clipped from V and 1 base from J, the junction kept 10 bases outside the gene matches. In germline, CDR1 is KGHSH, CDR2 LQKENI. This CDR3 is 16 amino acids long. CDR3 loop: CASSNGINRGSYEQYF. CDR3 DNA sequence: TGTGCCAGCTCAAATGGTATTAACAGGGGGTCCTACGAGCAGTACTTC.

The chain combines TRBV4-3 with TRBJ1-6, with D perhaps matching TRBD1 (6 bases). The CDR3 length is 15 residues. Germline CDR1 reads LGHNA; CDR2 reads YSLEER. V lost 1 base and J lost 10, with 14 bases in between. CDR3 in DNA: TGCGCCAGCAGCCAAGGGACAGACGTCCTCTCACCCCTCCACTTT. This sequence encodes CASSQGTDVLSPLHF.

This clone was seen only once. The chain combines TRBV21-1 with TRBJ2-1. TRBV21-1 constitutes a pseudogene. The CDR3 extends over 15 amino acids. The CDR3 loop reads CAGKTGAKANNEQFF. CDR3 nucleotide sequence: TGTGCCGGGAAGACCGGGGCGAAGGCTAACAATGAGCAGTTCTTC.

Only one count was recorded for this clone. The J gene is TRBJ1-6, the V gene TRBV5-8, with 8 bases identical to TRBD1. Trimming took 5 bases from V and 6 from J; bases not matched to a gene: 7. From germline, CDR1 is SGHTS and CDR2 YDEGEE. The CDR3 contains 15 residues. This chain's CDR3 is CASRQTGGFNSPLHF. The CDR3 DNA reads TGTGCCAGCAGACAAACAGGGGGGTTTAATTCACCCCTCCACTTT.

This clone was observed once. CDR3 DNA sequence: TGTGCCAGCAGTCTCGGACTGTACAATGAGCAGTTCTTC. Encoded protein: CASSLGLYNEQFF. V gene TRBV6-2 or TRBV6-3 combines with J gene TRBJ2-1; D might be TRBD2 (5 bases). Germline V gene lookup returns CDR1 MNHEY and CDR2 SVGEGT. V lost 5 bases, J lost 4 bases, and 9 bases lay in between. The CDR3 is 13 residues long.

CDR3: CAILTGTSGSTSYNEQFF. CDR3 nucleotides: TGTGCCATCCTAACCGGGACTAGCGGGTCGACCTCCTACAATGAGCAGTTCTTC. The genes are TRBV7-2 and TRBJ2-1, with 12 bases identical to TRBD2. Germline assignment: CDR1 SGHTA and CDR2 FQGNSA. V trimming: 10 bases; J trimming: 0 bases; junction bases outside the gene matches: 13. The CDR3 length is 18 residues. The full variable domain, in which reference TRBV7-2 and TRBJ2-1 provide the parts outside the CDR3, is GAGVSQSPSNKVTEKGKDVELRCDPISGHTALYWYRQSLGQGLEFLIYFQGNSAPDKSGLPSDRFSAERTGGSVSTLTIQRTQQEDSAVYLCAILTGTSGSTSYNEQFFGPGTRLTVL.

The CDR3 DNA reads TGTGCCAGCAGCCCGACAGATCATACGCAGTATTTT. Residues: CASSPTDHTQYF. The J gene is TRBJ2-3, the V gene TRBV2; possible D gene TRBD1, 5 bases. Germline-derived CDR1 and CDR2 are SNHLY and FYNNEI. V dropped 6 bases and J dropped 7 bases, with 11 bases sitting between them. The CDR3 has 12 amino acids.

The CDR3 loop is CASSLYPGYYEQYF. The CDR3 DNA reads TGTGCCAGCAGTTTATACCCGGGATACTACGAGCAGTACTTC. V gene TRBV28 combines with J gene TRBJ2-7; weak D call: TRBD2 (5 bases). CDR3 size: 14 residues. V was clipped by 1 base and J by 3 bases, with 10 bases between them. Germline assignment: CDR1 MDHEN and CDR2 SYDVKM.

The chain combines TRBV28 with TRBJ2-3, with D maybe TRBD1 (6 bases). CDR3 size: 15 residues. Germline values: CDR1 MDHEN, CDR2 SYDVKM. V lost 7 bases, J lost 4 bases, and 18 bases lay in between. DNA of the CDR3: TGTGCCAGCACTCCTGGGGCAGGGGTCGCAGATACGCAGTATTTT. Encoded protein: CASTPGAGVADTQYF.

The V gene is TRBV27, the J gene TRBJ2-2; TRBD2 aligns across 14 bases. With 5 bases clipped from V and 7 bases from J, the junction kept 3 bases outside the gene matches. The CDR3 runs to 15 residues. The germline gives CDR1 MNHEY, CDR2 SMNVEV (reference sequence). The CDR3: CASSPGLAGVGELFF. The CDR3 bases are TGTGCCAGCAGTCCGGGACTAGCGGGAGTCGGGGAGCTGTTTTTT.

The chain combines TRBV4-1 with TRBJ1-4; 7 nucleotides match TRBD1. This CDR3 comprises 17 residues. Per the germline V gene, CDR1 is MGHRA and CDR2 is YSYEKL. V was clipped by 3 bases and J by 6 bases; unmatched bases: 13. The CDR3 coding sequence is TGCGCCAGCAGCCAGGGGGCCAGCGGGACAGCATATGAAAAACTGTTTTTT. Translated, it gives CASSQGASGTAYEKLFF.

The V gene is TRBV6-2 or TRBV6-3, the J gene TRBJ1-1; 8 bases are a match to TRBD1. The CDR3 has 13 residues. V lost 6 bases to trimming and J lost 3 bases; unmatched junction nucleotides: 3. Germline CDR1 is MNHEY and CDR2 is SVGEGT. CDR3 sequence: CASSEQGDTEAFF. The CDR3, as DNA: TGTGCCAGCAGCGAACAGGGGGACACTGAAGCTTTCTTT.

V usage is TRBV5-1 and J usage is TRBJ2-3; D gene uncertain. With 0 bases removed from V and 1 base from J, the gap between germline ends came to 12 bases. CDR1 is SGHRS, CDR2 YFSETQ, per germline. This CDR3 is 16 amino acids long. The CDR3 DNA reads TGCGCCAGCAGCTTGGATCCGTTAGGAGGCACAGATACGCAGTATTTT. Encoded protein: CASSLDPLGGTDTQYF.

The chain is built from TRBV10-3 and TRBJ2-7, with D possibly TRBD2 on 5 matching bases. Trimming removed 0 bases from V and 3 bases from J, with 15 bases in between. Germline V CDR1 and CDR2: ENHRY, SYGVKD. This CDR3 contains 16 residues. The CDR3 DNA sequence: TGTGCCATCAGTGAGTCAGCGGATGGAGGCAGCTACGAGCAGTACTTC. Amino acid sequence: CAISESADGGSYEQYF.

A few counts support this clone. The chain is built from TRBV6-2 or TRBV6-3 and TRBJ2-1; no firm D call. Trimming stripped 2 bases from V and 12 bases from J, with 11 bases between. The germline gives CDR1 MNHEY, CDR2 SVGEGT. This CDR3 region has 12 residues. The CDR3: CASSYRASGQFF. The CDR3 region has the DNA TGTGCCAGCAGTTACCGAGCGTCGGGGCAGTTCTTC.